Each of the 24 T cell receptor beta chains below was sequenced from the same sample in a study of T cell repertoires in cytomegalovirus infection. Antigens of these TCRs are unknown. In TCRdb, the reads were re-called with MiXCR into one record per CDR3 protein. The table has 650,000 to 850,000 distinct CDR3 sequences, under 35% seen once. Sample: cultured CD8+ T cells from PBMCs, taken from culture after CMV antigen stimulation. These receptors were obtained from a human donor in good health (CMV status not recorded). Some clones in this sample may be carry-over from other donors' samples.

The chain carries TRBV6-6 and TRBJ2-5, with 11 bases lining up with TRBD2. Germline assignment: CDR1 MNHNY and CDR2 SVGAGI (reference sequence). With V trimmed by 0 bases and J by 1 base, 7 bases remained unmatched. The CDR3 length is 18 residues. The CDR3 sequence is CASSYSFRLAGPQETQYF. As DNA, the CDR3 is TGTGCCAGCAGTTACTCCTTTCGACTAGCGGGGCCCCAAGAGACCCAGTACTTC.

The CDR3 DNA is TGCGCCAGCAGCCAAGATTTAGGCTTATGGGGCTACACCTTC. Residues: CASSQDLGLWGYTF. The rearrangement joins TRBV4-3 to TRBJ1-2; D is ambiguous. CDR1 LGHNA and CDR2 YSLEER come from the germline V gene. CDR3 length equals 14 residues. Trimming pared 0 bases from V and 8 bases from J, leaving 13 bases between.

This clonotype was detected only a few times. The chain uses TRBV27 and TRBJ2-3; possibly TRBD2 for D (6 bases). The CDR3 loop spans 14 amino acids. CDR1 MNHEY and CDR2 SMNVEV come from the germline V gene (reference sequence). V lost 7 bases and J 2 bases, leaving 13 bases between the germline ends. CDR3 amino acids: CASNPAGYTDTQYF. In DNA, the CDR3 is TGTGCCAGCAACCCAGCGGGTTACACAGATACGCAGTATTTT.

The V call is TRBV29-1, the J call TRBJ2-1, with TRBD1 matching over 9 bases. The CDR3 is made up of 11 amino acids. Per germline, CDR1 SQVTM and CDR2 ANQGSEA. V shed 7 bases and J 5 bases; nucleotides not matched to a gene: 0. The CDR3: CSGDRDNEQFF. The CDR3 bases are TGCAGCGGGGACAGGGACAATGAGCAGTTCTTC.

The chain carries TRBV19 and TRBJ2-2, with TRBD2 identical over 8 bases. V gave up 7 bases and J gave up 0 bases; unmatched junction bases: 4. Germline loops: CDR1 LNHDA, CDR2 SQIVND (reference sequence). This CDR3 has 15 residues. The CDR3 region is CASTPLAANTGELFF. In DNA, the CDR3 is TGTGCCAGTACCCCACTAGCGGCGAACACCGGGGAGCTGTTTTTT.

The chain employs TRBV12-3 or TRBV12-4 and TRBJ1-2; D ambiguous. This CDR3 spans 18 amino acids. Trimming removed 2 bases at V and 0 bases at J, with 19 bases between. For the CDR3, the DNA is TGTGCCAGCAGTTTAAACAGCTCTCCAAGGCCTTCTAACTATGGCTACACCTTC. Translated: CASSLNSSPRPSNYGYTF.

V usage is TRBV20-1 and J usage is TRBJ2-5; 10 bases map to TRBD2. The CDR3 extends over 18 amino acids. Trimming took 2 bases from V and 0 from J; bases not matched to a gene: 12. Looked up from germline, CDR1 is DFQATT and CDR2 is SNEGSKA (reference sequence). The CDR3 DNA reads TGCAGTGCTAGAAAGCGGGAGGGCGACCGCCTATACCAAGAGACCCAGTACTTC. This encodes CSARKREGDRLYQETQYF.

The chain employs TRBV19 and TRBJ1-2, with D unclear. The germline V gene encodes CDR1 LNHDA and CDR2 SQIVND (reference sequence). This CDR3 is built from 14 residues. Trimming shortened V by 4 bases and J by 4 bases, and 13 bases separated the two germline ends. CDR3: CASSNGVTTYGYTF. In nucleotides, the CDR3 is TGTGCCAGTAGTAATGGGGTCACGACCTATGGCTACACCTTC.

This clonotype was picked up a small number of times. The chain joins TRBV27 to TRBJ2-7; 10 positions match TRBD2. The CDR3 covers 15 residues. The V and J ends lost 6 bases and 7 bases, in that order; junction bases with no gene match: 12. CDR1 and CDR2 from the germline V gene are MNHEY and SMNVEV (reference sequence). DNA for the CDR3: TGTGCCAGCAGCCGGATTAGCGGGGGGACGAGGGAGCAGTACGTC. Its protein product is CASSRISGGTREQYV.

As DNA, the CDR3 is TGTGCCATCAGTGAGGAAATAGAAGGGGCCGGGGAGCTGTTTTTT. It yields the protein CAISEEIEGAGELFF. The gene calls are TRBV10-3 and TRBJ2-2, with D maybe TRBD1 (5 bases). Germline CDR1 is ENHRY and CDR2 is SYGVKD. Trimming pared 2 bases from V and 6 bases from J, leaving 13 bases between. This CDR3 is 15 amino acids long.

This clonotype was counted ten times or more. CDR3 residues: CASRSSYQETQYF. DNA for the CDR3: TGTGCCAGCAGGTCTAGCTACCAAGAGACCCAGTACTTC. The V call is TRBV7-2, the J call TRBJ2-5; D may be TRBD2 (5 bases). V lost 6 bases and J lost 0, with 8 bases in between. CDR3 length: 13 amino acids. CDR1 and CDR2 (germline): SGHTA, FQGNSA.

The chain employs TRBV7-6 and TRBJ2-5, with D perhaps assigned TRBD1 or TRBD2 (5 bases each). CDR1 and CDR2 (germline): SGHVS, FNYEAQ. The CDR3 length is 15 residues. Trimming removed 11 bases from V and 2 bases from J, with 21 bases in between. The CDR3 spells CAVDHAGGPQETQYF. In nucleotides, the CDR3 is TGTGCCGTCGACCACGCTGGGGGACCGCAAGAGACCCAGTACTTC.

This clonotype was detected a few times. The J gene is TRBJ1-2, the V gene TRBV19, with a tentative D call TRBD1 (5 bases). The ends were cut back, 5 bases at V and 10 bases at J, with 23 bases in the middle. The V gene's germline CDR1 is LNHDA and CDR2 SQIVND (reference sequence). The CDR3 has 15 residues. DNA for the CDR3: TGTGCCAGTAGTCTAGGGACCGGGTCCGTAATTGACTACACCTTC. Translating it yields CASSLGTGSVIDYTF.

This clonotype appeared a few times. The gene calls are TRBV5-6 and TRBJ2-7; the D gene is possibly TRBD2 (5 bases). Germline CDR1 SGHDT, CDR2 YYEEEE. V lost 4 bases and J lost 3, with 17 bases in between. CDR3 length equals 15 residues. This chain's CDR3 is CASSPDGEGHYEQYV. In DNA, the CDR3 is TGTGCCAGCAGCCCGGACGGTGAGGGCCACTACGAGCAGTACGTC.

This clonotype was seen more than once but under ten times. The chain couples TRBV5-4 to TRBJ2-5; 10 bases agree with TRBD1. CDR1 SGHNT and CDR2 YYREEE come from the germline V gene (reference sequence). There are 15 residues in the CDR3. Losses at the gene ends were 4 bases for V and 5 bases for J; bases not matched to a gene: 8. For the CDR3, the DNA is TGTGCCAGCAGCCCCGGGACAGGGGACGGGGAGACCCAGTACTTC. Translation: CASSPGTGDGETQYF.

At least ten counts were recorded for this clonotype. The chain has TRBV7-6 and TRBJ1-1; perhaps TRBD1 as D (6 bases). Trimming removed 1 base at V and 7 bases at J, with 10 bases between. CDR1 is SGHVS, CDR2 FNYEAQ, per germline. There are 13 residues in the CDR3. CDR3 region: CASSLGGGLEAFF. DNA of the CDR3: TGTGCCAGCAGCTTAGGGGGGGGGCTTGAAGCTTTCTTT.

This chain links TRBV6-5 with TRBJ1-2; 9 nucleotides match TRBD1. The V gene's germline CDR1 is MNHEY and CDR2 SVGAGI. Germline trimming cut 2 bases from V and 7 bases from J; bases unmatched to any gene: 8. CDR3 length: 15 amino acids. The CDR3 protein is CASSYTRDRDPGYTF. The CDR3 DNA reads as TGTGCCAGCAGTTACACCCGGGACAGGGATCCTGGCTACACCTTC.

The chain is built from TRBV12-3 or TRBV12-4 and TRBJ2-2, with unresolved D. The CDR3 contains 12 residues. The ends were cut back, 3 bases at V and 8 bases at J, with 7 bases in the middle. The CDR3 bases are TGTGCCAGCAGTTTCCTGGGGGGGGAGCTGTTTTTT. Protein product: CASSFLGGELFF.

The gene calls are TRBV15 and TRBJ1-3; possible D gene TRBD1, 6 bases. Trimming stripped 0 bases from V and 4 bases from J, with 13 bases between. Germline V gene sequence: CDR1 LNHNV, CDR2 YYDKDF (reference sequence). CDR3 length: 16 amino acids. CDR3 in amino acids: CATSRDLWGQGNTIYF. For the CDR3, the DNA is TGTGCCACCAGCAGAGATCTGTGGGGACAAGGAAACACCATATATTTT.

This clonotype was recorded a few times. The J gene is TRBJ2-1, the V gene TRBV19, with D tentatively TRBD2 (5 bases). Germline values: CDR1 LNHDA, CDR2 SQIVND (reference sequence). The V and J ends lost 3 bases and 7 bases respectively, with 22 bases between them. This CDR3 is built from 17 residues. CDR3 bases: TGTGCCAGTAGTATTCCCCTAGCTTACCGGGGATTTAATGAGCAGTTCTTC. Its protein is CASSIPLAYRGFNEQFF.

This rearrangement joins TRBV27 to TRBJ2-1; 9 nucleotides align to TRBD1. The germline gives CDR1 MNHEY, CDR2 SMNVEV (reference sequence). The length of the CDR3 is 15 residues. V was clipped by 0 bases and J by 12 bases; unmatched bases: 9. The CDR3 DNA sequence: TGTGCCAGCAGTTTATCAGGACAGGGGTCTACGGCGCAGTTCTTC. Amino acids: CASSLSGQGSTAQFF.

The chain has TRBV29-1 and TRBJ1-1; TRBD1 might be the D (5 bases). The V gene's germline CDR1 is SQVTM and CDR2 ANQGSEA. This CDR3 region has 11 residues. V lost 4 bases to trimming and J lost 8 bases, with 11 bases between them. The CDR3 reads CSVGADREAFF. The CDR3 nucleotides are TGCAGCGTTGGGGCCGACAGAGAAGCTTTCTTT.

This sequence joins TRBV23-1 and TRBJ2-2; 8 bases are a match to TRBD1. TRBV23-1 qualifies as an ORF whose function is uncertain. V shed 2 bases, J shed 4 bases, and the junction held 6 bases outside the gene matches. The CDR3 length is 16 residues. CDR3 region: CASSQPTGATTGELFF. Here the CDR3 DNA reads TGCGCCAGCAGTCAACCGACAGGGGCGACCACCGGGGAGCTGTTTTTT.

The chain couples TRBV6-6 to TRBJ2-7, with 10 bases aligning to TRBD1. The germline gives CDR1 MNHNY, CDR2 SVGAGI (reference sequence). This CDR3 comprises 15 residues. V shed 2 bases and J 4 bases; nucleotides not matched to a gene: 5. CDR3 loop: CASSYTRDRGYEQYF. In DNA, the CDR3 is TGTGCCAGCAGTTACACGAGGGACAGGGGTTACGAGCAGTACTTC.